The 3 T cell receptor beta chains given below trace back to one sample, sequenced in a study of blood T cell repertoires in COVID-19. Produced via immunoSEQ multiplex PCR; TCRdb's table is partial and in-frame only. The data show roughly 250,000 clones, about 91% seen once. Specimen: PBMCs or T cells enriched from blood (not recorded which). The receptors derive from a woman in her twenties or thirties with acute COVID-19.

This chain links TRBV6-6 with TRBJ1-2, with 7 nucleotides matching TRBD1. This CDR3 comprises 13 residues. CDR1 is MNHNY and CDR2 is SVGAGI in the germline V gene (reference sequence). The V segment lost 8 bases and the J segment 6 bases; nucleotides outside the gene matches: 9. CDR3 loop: CASVNRQGDGYTF. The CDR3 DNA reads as TGTGCCAGCGTAAATAGACAGGGAGATGGCTACACCTTC.

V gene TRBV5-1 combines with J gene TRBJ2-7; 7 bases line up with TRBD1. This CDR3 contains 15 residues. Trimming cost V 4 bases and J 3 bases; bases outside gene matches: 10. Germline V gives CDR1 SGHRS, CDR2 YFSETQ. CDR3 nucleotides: TGCGCCAGCAGCCCCTCCGGGACAGAGAACTACGAGCAGTACTTC. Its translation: CASSPSGTENYEQYF.

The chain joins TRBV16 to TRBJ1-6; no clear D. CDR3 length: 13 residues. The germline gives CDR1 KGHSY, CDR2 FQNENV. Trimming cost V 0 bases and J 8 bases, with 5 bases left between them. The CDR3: CASSQSGDSPLHF. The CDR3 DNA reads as TGTGCCAGCAGCCAATCTGGAGATTCACCCCTCCACTTT.